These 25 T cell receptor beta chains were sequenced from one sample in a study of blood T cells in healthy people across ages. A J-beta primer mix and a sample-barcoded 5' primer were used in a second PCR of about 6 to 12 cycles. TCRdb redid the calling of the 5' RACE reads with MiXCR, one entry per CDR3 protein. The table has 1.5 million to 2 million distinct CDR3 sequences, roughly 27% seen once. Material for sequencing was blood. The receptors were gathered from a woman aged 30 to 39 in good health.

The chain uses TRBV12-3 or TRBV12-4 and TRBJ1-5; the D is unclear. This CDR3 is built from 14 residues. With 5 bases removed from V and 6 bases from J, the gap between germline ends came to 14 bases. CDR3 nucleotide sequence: TGTGCCAGCAGTGGGATGGGCCGAGGTCAGCCCCAGCATTTT. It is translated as CASSGMGRGQPQHF.

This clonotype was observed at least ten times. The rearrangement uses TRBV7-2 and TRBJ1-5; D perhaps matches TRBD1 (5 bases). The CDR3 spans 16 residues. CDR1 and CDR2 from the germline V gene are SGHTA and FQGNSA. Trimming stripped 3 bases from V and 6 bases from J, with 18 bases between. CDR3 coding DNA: TGTGCCAGCAGCTTTCGGGAGAGGGGTCCCGGTCAGCCCCAGCATTTT. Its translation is CASSFRERGPGQPQHF.

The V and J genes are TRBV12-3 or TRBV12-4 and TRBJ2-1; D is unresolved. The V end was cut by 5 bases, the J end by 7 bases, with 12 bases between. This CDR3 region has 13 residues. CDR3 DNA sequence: TGTGCCAGCAGTCCCCGGACGGAGAATGAGCAGTTCTTC. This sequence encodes CASSPRTENEQFF.

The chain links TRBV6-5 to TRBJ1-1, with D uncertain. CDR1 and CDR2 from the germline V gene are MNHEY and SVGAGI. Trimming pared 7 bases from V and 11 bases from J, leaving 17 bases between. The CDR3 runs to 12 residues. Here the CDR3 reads CASTKQVFRAFF. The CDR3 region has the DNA TGTGCCAGCACCAAGCAGGTCTTTAGGGCTTTCTTT.

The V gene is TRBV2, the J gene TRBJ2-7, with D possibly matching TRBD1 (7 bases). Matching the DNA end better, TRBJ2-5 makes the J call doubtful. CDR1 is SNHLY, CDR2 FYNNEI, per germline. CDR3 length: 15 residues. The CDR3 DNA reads TGTGCCAGCAGTGACTGGGCCCCAGGGGGGGAGACCCAGTACTTC. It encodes CASSDWAPGGETQYF.

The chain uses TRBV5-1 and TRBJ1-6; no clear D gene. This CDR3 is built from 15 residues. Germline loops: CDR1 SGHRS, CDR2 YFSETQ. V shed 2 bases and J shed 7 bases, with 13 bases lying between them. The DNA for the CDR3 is TGCGCCAGCAGCTTTGACATCAAGGAGAATTCACCCCTCCACTTT. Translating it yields CASSFDIKENSPLHF.

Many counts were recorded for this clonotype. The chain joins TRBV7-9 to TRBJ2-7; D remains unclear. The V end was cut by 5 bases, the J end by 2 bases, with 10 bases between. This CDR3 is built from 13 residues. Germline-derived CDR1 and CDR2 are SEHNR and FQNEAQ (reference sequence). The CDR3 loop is CASSTRRTYEQYF. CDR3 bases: TGTGCCAGCAGCACCCGGAGAACCTACGAGCAGTACTTC.

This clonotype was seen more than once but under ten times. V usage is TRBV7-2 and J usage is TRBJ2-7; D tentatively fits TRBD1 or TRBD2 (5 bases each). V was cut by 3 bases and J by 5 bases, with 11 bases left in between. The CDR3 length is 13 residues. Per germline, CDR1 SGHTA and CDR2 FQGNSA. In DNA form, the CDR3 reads TGTGCCAGCAGCTTTGCGAGGGACGACGAGCAGTACTTC. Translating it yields CASSFARDDEQYF.

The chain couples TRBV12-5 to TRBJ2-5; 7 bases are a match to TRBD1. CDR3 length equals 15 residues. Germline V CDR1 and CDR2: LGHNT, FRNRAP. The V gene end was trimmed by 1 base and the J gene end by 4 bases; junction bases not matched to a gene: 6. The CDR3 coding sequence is TGTGCTAGTGGTTTGGGACAGGGAAATCTAGAGACCCAGTACTTC. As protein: CASGLGQGNLETQYF.

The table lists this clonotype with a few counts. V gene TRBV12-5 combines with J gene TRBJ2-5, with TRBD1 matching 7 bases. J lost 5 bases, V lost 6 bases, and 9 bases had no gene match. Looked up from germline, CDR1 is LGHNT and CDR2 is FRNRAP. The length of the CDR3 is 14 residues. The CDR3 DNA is TGTGCTAGTGGCCAAAACAGGGGAAAGGAGACCCAGTACTTC. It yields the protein CASGQNRGKETQYF.

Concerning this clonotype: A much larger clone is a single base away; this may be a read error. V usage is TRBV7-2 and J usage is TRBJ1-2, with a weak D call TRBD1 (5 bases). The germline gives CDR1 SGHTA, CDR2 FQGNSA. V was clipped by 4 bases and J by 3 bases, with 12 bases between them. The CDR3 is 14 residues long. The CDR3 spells CTSSSGGGDYGYTF. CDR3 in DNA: TGTACCAGCAGCTCCGGGGGGGGAGACTATGGCTACACCTTC.

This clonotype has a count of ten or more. The CDR3 nucleotides read TGTGCCAGCAGTTACAATCCCGCTCTTAACTATGGCTACACCTTC. Its translation is CASSYNPALNYGYTF. The chain combines TRBV6-6 with TRBJ1-2; D not certain. Germline V gene lookup returns CDR1 MNHNY and CDR2 SVGAGI (reference sequence). Trimming stripped 2 bases from V and 1 base from J, with 11 bases between. The CDR3 sequence is 15 residues long.

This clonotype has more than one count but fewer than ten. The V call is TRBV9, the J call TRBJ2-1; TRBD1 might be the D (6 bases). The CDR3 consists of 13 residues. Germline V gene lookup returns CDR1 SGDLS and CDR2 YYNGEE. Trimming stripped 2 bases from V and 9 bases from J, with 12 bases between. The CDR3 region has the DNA TGTGCCAGCAGCGTTTACAGGGAAGGTGAGCAGTTCTTC. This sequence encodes CASSVYREGEQFF.

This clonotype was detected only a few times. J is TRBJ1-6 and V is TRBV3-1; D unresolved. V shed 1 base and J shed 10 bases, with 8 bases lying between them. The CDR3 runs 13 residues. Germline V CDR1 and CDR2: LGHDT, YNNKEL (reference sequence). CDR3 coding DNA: TGTGCCAGCAGCCAAGTACCTGGCTCACCCCTCCACTTT. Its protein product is CASSQVPGSPLHF. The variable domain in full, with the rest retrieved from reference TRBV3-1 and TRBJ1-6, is DTAVSQTPKYLVTQMGNDKSIKCEQNLGHDTMYWYKQDSKKFLKIMFSYNNKELIINETVPNRFSPKSPDKAHLNLHINSLELGDSAVYFCASSQVPGSPLHFGNGTRLTVT.

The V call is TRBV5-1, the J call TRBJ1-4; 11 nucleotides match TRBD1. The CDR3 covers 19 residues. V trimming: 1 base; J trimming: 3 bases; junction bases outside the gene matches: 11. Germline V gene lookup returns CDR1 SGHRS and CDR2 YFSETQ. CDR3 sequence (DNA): TGCGCCAGCAGCTTGCGGAGTGCCGGGACAGGGGGAGCTAATGAAAAACTGTTTTTT. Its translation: CASSLRSAGTGGANEKLFF.

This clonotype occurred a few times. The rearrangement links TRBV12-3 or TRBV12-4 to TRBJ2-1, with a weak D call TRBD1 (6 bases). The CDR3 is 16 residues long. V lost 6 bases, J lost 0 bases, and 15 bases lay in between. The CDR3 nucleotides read TGTGCCAGCAGACCTGACAGGCTGAGCTCCTACAATGAGCAGTTCTTC. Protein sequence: CASRPDRLSSYNEQFF.

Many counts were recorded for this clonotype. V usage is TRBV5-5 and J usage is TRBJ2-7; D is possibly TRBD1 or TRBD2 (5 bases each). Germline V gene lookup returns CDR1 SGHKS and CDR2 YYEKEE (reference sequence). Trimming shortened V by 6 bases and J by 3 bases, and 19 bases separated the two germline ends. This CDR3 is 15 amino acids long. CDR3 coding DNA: TGTGCCAGCACCCCCCGGGGCCGGAGAAGCTACGAGCAGTACTTC. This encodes CASTPRGRRSYEQYF.

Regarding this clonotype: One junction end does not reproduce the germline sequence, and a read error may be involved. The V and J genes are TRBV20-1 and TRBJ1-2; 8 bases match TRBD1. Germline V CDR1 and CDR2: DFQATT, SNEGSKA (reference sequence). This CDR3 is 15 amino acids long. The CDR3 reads CSTRVKSGQGNGYTF. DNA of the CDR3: TGCAGTACTAGGGTAAAATCCGGACAGGGAAATGGCTACACCTTC.

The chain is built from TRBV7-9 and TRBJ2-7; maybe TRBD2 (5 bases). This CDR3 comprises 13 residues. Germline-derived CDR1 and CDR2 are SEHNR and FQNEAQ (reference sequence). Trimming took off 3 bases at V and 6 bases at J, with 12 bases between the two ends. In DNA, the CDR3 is TGTGCCAGCAGCTTCGCTGGACTGGTCGAGCAGTACTTC. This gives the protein CASSFAGLVEQYF.

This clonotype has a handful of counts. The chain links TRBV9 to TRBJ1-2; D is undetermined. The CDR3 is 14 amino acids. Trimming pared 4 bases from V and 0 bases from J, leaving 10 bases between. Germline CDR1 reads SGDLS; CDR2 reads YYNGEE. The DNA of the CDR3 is TGTGCCAGCAGCCCTTTCCAGGCTAACTATGGCTACACCTTC. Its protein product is CASSPFQANYGYTF.

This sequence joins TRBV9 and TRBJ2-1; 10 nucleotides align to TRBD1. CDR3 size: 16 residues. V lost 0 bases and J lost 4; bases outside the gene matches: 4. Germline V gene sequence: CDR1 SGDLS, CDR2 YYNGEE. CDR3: CASSVVGDRGYNEQFF. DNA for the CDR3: TGTGCCAGCAGCGTAGTGGGGGACAGGGGTTACAATGAGCAGTTCTTC.

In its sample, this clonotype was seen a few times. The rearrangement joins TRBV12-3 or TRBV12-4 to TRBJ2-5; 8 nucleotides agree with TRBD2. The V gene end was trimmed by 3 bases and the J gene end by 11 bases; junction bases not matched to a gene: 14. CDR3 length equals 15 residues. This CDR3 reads CASSLSGGGSYKQYF. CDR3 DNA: TGTGCCAGCAGTTTGAGCGGGGGTGGTTCCTACAAGCAGTACTTC.

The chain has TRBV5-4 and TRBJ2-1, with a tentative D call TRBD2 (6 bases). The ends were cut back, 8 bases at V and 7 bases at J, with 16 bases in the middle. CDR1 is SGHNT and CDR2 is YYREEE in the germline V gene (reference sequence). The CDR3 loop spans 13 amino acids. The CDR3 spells CASRGFAGNEQFF. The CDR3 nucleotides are TGTGCCAGTCGGGGGTTTGCGGGAAATGAGCAGTTCTTC.

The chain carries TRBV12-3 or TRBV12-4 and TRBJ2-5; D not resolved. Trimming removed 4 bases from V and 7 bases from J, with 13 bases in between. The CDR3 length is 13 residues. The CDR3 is CASSSPPLGTQYF. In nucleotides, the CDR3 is TGTGCCAGCAGTTCCCCCCCCCTTGGGACCCAGTACTTC.

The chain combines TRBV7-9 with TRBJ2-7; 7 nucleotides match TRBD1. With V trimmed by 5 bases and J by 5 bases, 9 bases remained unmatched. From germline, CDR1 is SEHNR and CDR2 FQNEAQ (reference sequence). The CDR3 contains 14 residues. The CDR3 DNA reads TGTGCCAGCAGCATACGACAGGGAGTAAACGAGCAGTACTTC. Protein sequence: CASSIRQGVNEQYF.